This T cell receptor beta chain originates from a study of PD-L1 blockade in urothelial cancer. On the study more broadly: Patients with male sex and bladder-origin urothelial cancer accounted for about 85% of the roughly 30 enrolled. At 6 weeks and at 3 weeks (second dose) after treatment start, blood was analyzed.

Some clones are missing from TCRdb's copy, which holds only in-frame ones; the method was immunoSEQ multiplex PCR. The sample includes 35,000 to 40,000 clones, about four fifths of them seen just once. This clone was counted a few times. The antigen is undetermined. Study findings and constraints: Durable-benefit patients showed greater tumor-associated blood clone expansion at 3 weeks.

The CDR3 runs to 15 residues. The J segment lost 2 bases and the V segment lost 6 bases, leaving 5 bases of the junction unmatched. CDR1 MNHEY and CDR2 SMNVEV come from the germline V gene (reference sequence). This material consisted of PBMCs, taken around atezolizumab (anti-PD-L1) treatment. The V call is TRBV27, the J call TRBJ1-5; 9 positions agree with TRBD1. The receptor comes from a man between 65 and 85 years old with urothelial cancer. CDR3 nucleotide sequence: TGTGCCAGCAGCTTAGGGACAGGGCGCAATCAGCCCCAGCATTTT. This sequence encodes CASSLGTGRNQPQHF.